What follows are 17 T cell receptor beta chains derived from one specimen sequenced in a study of Ad26.COV2.S vaccination and SARS-CoV-2 variants. Treatment indicated: 15 to 20 received Ad26.COV2.S at low or high dose, single or two shots; several received placebo; per-sample allocation not given. Samples analyzed were those drawn on day 63 after the first vaccine or placebo injection. TCRdb's copy holds only in-frame clones and misses some; the assay was immunoSEQ multiplex PCR. Of about 410,000 clones listed, 92% are singletons. Here the sequenced sample was peripheral blood, taken in a trial of Ad26.COV2.S vaccine versus placebo. Receptors originate from a person aged 18-60 years who received the Ad26.COV2.S COVID-19 vaccine or a placebo.

The rearrangement links TRBV30 to TRBJ1-2, with D maybe TRBD1 (5 bases). The germline CDR1 and CDR2 sequences are GTSNPN and SVGIG (reference sequence). The V and J ends lost 4 bases and 0 bases respectively, with 15 bases between them. This CDR3 is 15 amino acids long. The DNA of the CDR3 is TGTGCCTGGACCGAGGGGCAGGGAGCTAACTATGGCTACACCTTC. It encodes CAWTEGQGANYGYTF.

The DNA for the CDR3 is TGTGCCAGCTCACCTAAGGGGGGGATCCAGTACTATGGCTACACCTTC. Translated: CASSPKGGIQYYGYTF. This chain joins TRBV27 and TRBJ1-2; tentative D call: TRBD1 (6 bases). From germline, CDR1 is MNHEY and CDR2 SMNVEV (reference sequence). The CDR3 loop spans 16 amino acids. Trimming removed 8 bases from V and 3 bases from J, with 22 bases in between.

The chain recombines TRBV19 with TRBJ1-2; D may be TRBD1 (5 bases). Trimming cost V 8 bases and J 0 bases, with 16 bases left between them. CDR1 and CDR2 from the germline V gene are LNHDA and SQIVND (reference sequence). The CDR3 covers 15 residues. Written as DNA, the CDR3 is TGTGCCAGTGCAACTGCGGGGGGAGCTAACTATGGCTACACCTTC. Protein: CASATAGGANYGYTF.

The chain has TRBV7-9 and TRBJ2-1; the D gene is possibly TRBD2 (6 bases). The germline V gene encodes CDR1 SEHNR and CDR2 FQNEAQ (reference sequence). This CDR3 contains 19 residues. Trimming stripped 1 base from V and 4 bases from J, with 23 bases between. CDR3 sequence reads: CASSLVGEVFIRGYNEQFF. The CDR3 region has the DNA TGTGCCAGCAGCTTAGTCGGGGAGGTCTTTATTAGGGGATACAATGAGCAGTTCTTC.

The chain links TRBV15 to TRBJ1-1, with D maybe TRBD1 (5 bases). Looked up from germline, CDR1 is LNHNV and CDR2 is YYDKDF (reference sequence). This CDR3 spans 13 amino acids. The V end lost 1 base, the J end lost 4 bases, and 7 bases lay between the germline ends. The CDR3 here is CATSRVQGTEAFF. CDR3 DNA sequence: TGTGCCACCAGCAGAGTTCAGGGCACTGAAGCTTTCTTT.

The chain carries TRBV19 and TRBJ2-5; D unclear. Germline V CDR1 and CDR2: LNHDA, SQIVND (reference sequence). The CDR3 is 13 amino acids. V gave up 0 bases and J gave up 1 base, with 3 bases separating them. CDR3 nucleotides: TGTGCCAGTAGTATAGACGGCCAAGAGACCCAGTACTTC. This codes for CASSIDGQETQYF.

Note on this clone: Other nucleotide sequences in the sample specify the same CDR3. The chain links TRBV5-4 to TRBJ2-7; no clear D. The germline V gene encodes CDR1 SGHNT and CDR2 YYREEE (reference sequence). The germline V and J ends were trimmed by 1 base and 0 bases, with 2 bases remaining between them. The CDR3 contains 12 residues. The CDR3, as DNA: TGTGCCAGCAGCTTGAGCTCCTACGAGCAGTACTTC. Amino acids: CASSLSSYEQYF.

This chain links TRBV11-2 with TRBJ1-5; no definite D call. V was cut by 0 bases and J by 1 base, with 4 bases left in between. Germline CDR1 is SGHAT and CDR2 is FQNNGV. The CDR3 extends over 14 amino acids. This CDR3 reads CASSLEGSNQPQHF. In DNA, the CDR3 is TGTGCCAGCAGCTTAGAGGGGAGCAATCAGCCCCAGCATTTT. The whole variable domain, remainder taken from reference TRBV11-2 and TRBJ1-5, is EAGVAQSPRYKIIEKRQSVAFWCNPISGHATLYWYQQILGQGPKLLIQFQNNGVVDDSQLPKDRFSAERLKGVDSTLKIQPAKLEDSAVYLCASSLEGSNQPQHFGDGTRLSIL.

The chain has TRBV2 and TRBJ1-3; D may be TRBD1 (6 bases). Germline V gives CDR1 SNHLY, CDR2 FYNNEI. The CDR3 is 17 residues long. Trimming removed 5 bases at V and 4 bases at J, with 21 bases between. The CDR3: CASSTGKRGDSGNTIYF. The CDR3 region has the DNA TGTGCCAGCAGTACAGGGAAGCGAGGTGACTCAGGAAACACCATATATTTT.

The chain links TRBV7-2 to TRBJ1-5, with 8 bases aligning to TRBD1. The CDR3 covers 17 residues. V dropped 2 bases and J dropped 9; count of bases not matched to a gene: 15. Germline loops: CDR1 SGHTA, CDR2 FQGNSA. CDR3 in DNA: TGTGCCAGCAGCTTAAACCGGGACAGGCTAGGCGAACGGCCCCAGCATTTT. It specifies CASSLNRDRLGERPQHF.

The chain carries TRBV7-7 and TRBJ1-5; 7 bases are a match to TRBD1. CDR1 is SSHAT and CDR2 is FNYEAQ in the germline V gene (reference sequence). The J segment lost 6 bases and the V segment lost 5 bases, leaving 10 bases of the junction unmatched. There are 15 residues in the CDR3. The CDR3 DNA sequence: TGTGCCAGCAGCCCGGACAGGCTAGAGAGTCAGCCCCAGCATTTT. Translating it yields CASSPDRLESQPQHF.

This clone appeared once. The V and J genes are TRBV5-4 and TRBJ2-7; the D call may be TRBD1 or TRBD2 (5 bases each). This CDR3 is 13 amino acids long. Looked up from germline, CDR1 is SGHNT and CDR2 is YYREEE (reference sequence). Deletions cut 0 bases from V and 7 bases from J, with 11 bases between. The CDR3, as DNA: TGTGCCAGCAGCTTGGCCGGGACGCGGGAGCAGTACTTC. It is translated as CASSLAGTREQYF. Using reference TRBV5-4 and TRBJ2-7 for the parts outside the CDR3, the full variable domain is ETGVTQSPTHLIKTRGQQVTLRCSSQSGHNTVSWYQQALGQGPQFIFQYYREEENGRGNFPPRFSGLQFPNYSSELNVNALELDDSALYLCASSLAGTREQYFGPGTRLTVT.

This clone was seen once. The rearrangement joins TRBV25-1 to TRBJ1-6; 7 positions agree with TRBD1. Germline V gives CDR1 MGHDK, CDR2 SYGVNS. V lost 3 bases, J lost 8 bases, and 7 bases stayed unmatched. This CDR3 region has 15 residues. DNA of the CDR3: TGTGCCAGCAGTGAGGACGGGACAGCCTATTCACCCCTCCACTTT. Its translation is CASSEDGTAYSPLHF.

V and J are TRBV3-1 (or the pseudogene TRBV3-2) and TRBJ2-1; perhaps TRBD2 as D (5 bases). The CDR3 runs to 13 residues. V was shortened by 0 bases and J by 8 bases, with 8 bases between the two germline ends. CDR1 is LGHDT and CDR2 is YNNKEL in the germline V gene (reference sequence). The CDR3 loop reads CASSQELVDEQFF. In nucleotides, the CDR3 is TGTGCCAGCAGCCAAGAACTAGTAGATGAGCAGTTCTTC.

V is TRBV6-5 and J is TRBJ1-5; TRBD1 is a possible D gene (5 bases). CDR3 length: 14 residues. Trimming removed 10 bases at V and 5 bases at J, with 18 bases between. Germline V lookup: CDR1 MNHEY, CDR2 SVGAGI. CDR3 residues: CATRSGTKDQPQHF. CDR3 bases: TGTGCCACAAGATCAGGGACTAAAGATCAGCCCCAGCATTTT.

This chain's CDR3 is CASSEYLRGPGELFF. As DNA, the CDR3 is TGTGCCAGCAGTGAATATCTAAGGGGGCCCGGGGAGCTGTTTTTT. This chain uses TRBV25-1 with TRBJ2-2, with TRBD1 matching over 7 bases. V shed 0 bases and J 6 bases; nucleotides not matched to a gene: 4. Germline V gives CDR1 MGHDK, CDR2 SYGVNS. The CDR3 consists of 15 residues.

The chain is built from TRBV29-1 and TRBJ2-4; D gene uncertain. V lost 6 bases and J lost 0, with 15 bases in between. CDR3 length: 15 residues. The germline V gene encodes CDR1 SQVTM and CDR2 ANQGSEA. CDR3 loop: CSVATEPLAKNIQYF. CDR3 nucleotide sequence: TGCAGCGTCGCTACAGAACCACTAGCCAAAAACATTCAGTACTTC.